Below, 21 T cell receptor beta chains from the same sample are listed, as sequenced in a study of blood T cell repertoires in COVID-19. Sequencing used immunoSEQ multiplex PCR; TCRdb keeps in-frame clones, though not all of them. The data hold around 340,000 clones, with around 88% observed a single time. Sequencing was carried out using peripheral blood. Source of these receptors: a woman aged 55-75 years with COVID-19, enrolled during active disease.

The chain links TRBV6-2 or TRBV6-3 to TRBJ1-1; 8 bases agree with TRBD1. Losses at the gene ends were 6 bases for V and 5 bases for J; bases not matched to a gene: 8. The germline CDR1 and CDR2 sequences are MNHEY and SVGEGT. The CDR3 is made up of 14 amino acids. DNA of the CDR3: TGTGCCAGCAGCCCACAGGGGGATGGGACTGAAGCTTTCTTT. Translating it yields CASSPQGDGTEAFF.

This sequence joins TRBV7-2 and TRBJ2-1; 12 bases line up with TRBD2. The junction had 0 bases not matched to a gene; V was cut back by 0 bases and J by 3 bases. This CDR3 spans 16 amino acids. CDR1 is SGHTA and CDR2 is FQGNSA in the germline V gene. CDR3 region: CASSLALAGGYNEQFF. For the CDR3, the DNA is TGTGCCAGCAGCTTAGCACTAGCGGGGGGCTACAATGAGCAGTTCTTC.

V usage is TRBV25-1 and J usage is TRBJ2-5; D is unresolved. CDR1 is MGHDK, CDR2 SYGVNS, per germline. Deletions cut 3 bases from V and 5 bases from J, with 7 bases between. The CDR3 has 12 amino acids. The CDR3 DNA follows: TGTGCCAGCAGTGATGTCGCGGAGACCCAGTACTTC. Amino acid sequence: CASSDVAETQYF.

The CDR3 coding sequence is TGTGCCAGCAGTGGGTTGGACAGGGGATCTAAAGAGACCCAGTACTTC. Its translation is CASSGLDRGSKETQYF. The chain combines TRBV6-2 or TRBV6-3 with TRBJ2-5, with 9 positions matching TRBD1. Germline CDR1 reads MNHEY; CDR2 reads SVGEGT. The CDR3 has 16 residues. The V gene end was trimmed by 5 bases and the J gene end by 3 bases; junction bases not matched to a gene: 10.

This clone was counted once. This chain links TRBV10-3 with TRBJ1-2, with 9 bases matching TRBD1. Trimming took 3 bases from V and 2 from J; bases not matched to a gene: 4. The germline V gene has CDR1 ENHRY and CDR2 SYGVKD. The CDR3 extends over 15 amino acids. CDR3 in DNA: TGTGCCATCAGTGAAACCACAGGGGGCAACTATGGCTACACCTTC. Protein: CAISETTGGNYGYTF.

This chain uses TRBV5-1 with TRBJ1-1; 7 nucleotides agree with TRBD1. The CDR3 spans 14 residues. With 3 bases clipped from V and 2 bases from J, the junction kept 4 bases outside the gene matches. The germline CDR1 and CDR2 sequences are SGHRS and YFSETQ. The CDR3 bases are TGCGCCAGCAGCTCCGGGACAGCTAACACTGAAGCTTTCTTT. This sequence encodes CASSSGTANTEAFF.

The chain is built from TRBV7-9 and TRBJ2-7; D is perhaps TRBD1 (6 bases). The V gene's germline CDR1 is SEHNR and CDR2 FQNEAQ (reference sequence). The CDR3 is 14 amino acids. Trimming stripped 2 bases from V and 3 bases from J, with 11 bases between. The DNA of the CDR3 is TGTGCCAGCAGCTTAAGGGACAACATCTACGAGCAGTACTTC. Its protein is CASSLRDNIYEQYF.

The CDR3 nucleotides are TGTGCCAGCAGTGAGGGGGCGAAGCAGCCCCAGCATTTT. Protein sequence: CASSEGAKQPQHF. The chain has TRBV2 and TRBJ1-5; tentatively, D is TRBD1 (6 bases). The CDR3 runs 13 residues. Germline-derived CDR1 and CDR2 are SNHLY and FYNNEI. V was cut by 3 bases and J by 7 bases, with 10 bases left in between.

This chain links TRBV19 with TRBJ2-3, with 7 bases that match TRBD1. The germline gives CDR1 LNHDA, CDR2 SQIVND (reference sequence). Trimming removed 2 bases from V and 6 bases from J; junction bases left unmatched: 14. The CDR3 is 17 residues long. CDR3 coding DNA: TGTGCCAGTAGTATATCACACAGACAGGGCCGAGGGGATACGCAGTATTTT. This encodes CASSISHRQGRGDTQYF.

This chain uses TRBV15 with TRBJ1-6; D is uncertain. CDR1 is LNHNV and CDR2 is YYDKDF in the germline V gene (reference sequence). Trimming took off 3 bases at V and 7 bases at J, with 7 bases between the two ends. This CDR3 has 13 residues. The CDR3 nucleotides are TGTGCCACCAGCAGTATGGAGAATTCACCCCTCCACTTT. It translates to CATSSMENSPLHF.

The rearrangement links TRBV5-1 to TRBJ2-1; 9 bases agree with TRBD2. This CDR3 has 15 residues. V shed 6 bases and J 3 bases; nucleotides not matched to a gene: 7. Per the germline V gene, CDR1 is SGHRS and CDR2 is YFSETQ. The CDR3 DNA follows: TGCGCCAGCAATCCGACTAGCGGAAACTACAATGAGCAGTTCTTC. Translation gives CASNPTSGNYNEQFF.

The chain joins TRBV25-1 to TRBJ1-6; D remains unclear. The germline V gene has CDR1 MGHDK and CDR2 SYGVNS. This CDR3 contains 16 residues. Between the trimmed V and J ends, which lost 1 base and 0 bases, there was a span of 7 bases. CDR3 region: CASSESRSSYNSPLHF. The DNA of the CDR3 is TGTGCCAGCAGTGAATCAAGGAGCTCCTATAATTCACCCCTCCACTTT.

This clone was detected only a few times. V gene TRBV3-1 (or the pseudogene TRBV3-2) combines with J gene TRBJ1-1, with 8 bases that match TRBD1. J was trimmed by 5 bases and V by 0 bases; bases with no gene match: 17. CDR3 length: 19 residues. Germline V gene lookup returns CDR1 LGHDT and CDR2 YNNKEL (reference sequence). The CDR3 loop reads CASSQEVGGRGRVGTEAFF. The CDR3 DNA follows: TGTGCCAGCAGCCAAGAAGTCGGCGGCAGGGGGCGCGTAGGAACTGAAGCTTTCTTT.

This clone appeared a single time. V gene TRBV11-2 combines with J gene TRBJ2-7; a weak D match, TRBD1 (5 bases). CDR3 size: 13 residues. V lost 5 bases and J lost 1, with 9 bases in between. Per germline, CDR1 SGHAT and CDR2 FQNNGV. DNA for the CDR3: TGTGCCAGCAGCGTAACAGGATCCTACGAGCAGTACTTC. Its translation: CASSVTGSYEQYF.

The chain links TRBV18 to TRBJ2-1; D is perhaps TRBD2 (5 bases). The CDR3 loop spans 14 amino acids. Germline V gene data show CDR1 as KGHSH and CDR2 as LQKENI. V gave up 1 base and J gave up 9 bases, with 13 bases separating them. In nucleotides, the CDR3 is TGTGCCAGCTCACCACAGGGAGACCGGAGTGAGCAGTTCTTC. It translates to CASSPQGDRSEQFF.

The chain links TRBV7-3 to TRBJ2-1, with 9 bases that match TRBD2. CDR3 length equals 14 residues. Germline CDR1 is SGHTA and CDR2 is FQGTGA. Trimming cost V 6 bases and J 5 bases; bases outside gene matches: 5. The CDR3 bases are TGTGCCAGCAGTTATAGCGGGGGAAACAATGAGCAGTTCTTC. Protein: CASSYSGGNNEQFF.

The rearrangement joins TRBV19 to TRBJ1-1, with D possibly matching TRBD1 (6 bases). V lost 1 base to trimming and J lost 0 bases, with 15 bases between them. CDR3 length equals 17 residues. Germline CDR1 LNHDA, CDR2 SQIVND (reference sequence). The CDR3 nucleotides read TGTGCCAGTAGTATAGGGGGGACACGGCAAATGAACACTGAAGCTTTCTTT. Residues: CASSIGGTRQMNTEAFF.

The chain joins TRBV2 to TRBJ2-3; the D gene is possibly TRBD2 (6 bases). In germline, CDR1 is SNHLY, CDR2 FYNNEI. The CDR3 consists of 12 residues. Between the trimmed V and J ends, which lost 8 bases and 2 bases, there was a span of 8 bases. CDR3 sequence: CASGTYTDTQYF. The CDR3 DNA sequence: TGTGCCAGCGGGACTTACACAGATACGCAGTATTTT.

The chain is built from TRBV13 and TRBJ2-7; 9 positions agree with TRBD1. This CDR3 has 15 residues. Per the germline V gene, CDR1 is PRHDT and CDR2 is FYEKMQ (reference sequence). V dropped 5 bases and J dropped 2; count of bases not matched to a gene: 7. The CDR3 DNA is TGTGCCAGCAGCCAGGCGGGACAGGGCCCCTACGAGCAGTACTTC. Translated: CASSQAGQGPYEQYF. Variable domain in full (rest from reference TRBV13 and TRBJ2-7): AAGVIQSPRHLIKEKRETATLKCYPIPRHDTVYWYQQGPGQDPQFLISFYEKMQSDKGSIPDRFSAQQFSDYHSELNMSSLELGDSALYFCASSQAGQGPYEQYFGPGTRLTVT.

The chain is built from TRBV11-3 and TRBJ2-3; 8 positions match TRBD2. Germline V CDR1 and CDR2: SGHNT, YENEEA. The CDR3 is 16 amino acids. The J segment lost 4 bases and the V segment lost 0 bases, leaving 6 bases of the junction unmatched. The CDR3: CASSLDHVGGADTQYF. In DNA form, the CDR3 reads TGTGCCAGCAGCTTAGATCACGTCGGGGGGGCAGATACGCAGTATTTT.

Worth noting for this clone: Other nucleotide sequences from this sample produce the same CDR3. The chain is built from TRBV9 and TRBJ1-2; TRBD1 matches 7 bases. V trimming: 3 bases; J trimming: 5 bases; junction bases outside the gene matches: 4. CDR1 SGDLS and CDR2 YYNGEE come from the germline V gene. The CDR3 totals 13 residues. CDR3 sequence reads: CASSGGTAYGYTF. In DNA form, the CDR3 reads TGTGCCAGCAGCGGAGGGACAGCGTATGGCTACACCTTC.